Ten or more counts support the clone carrying this T cell receptor beta chain. TCRdb's table, derived via immunoSEQ multiplex PCR, lists solely in-frame clones and lacks some. The sample consists of 200,000 to 250,000 clones, 75% to 85% of them appearing once. The source of the sample is a study of blood T cell repertoires in COVID-19. This CDR3 comprises 18 residues. Germline CDR1 reads LGHDT; CDR2 reads YNNKEL (reference sequence). J gave up 4 bases and V 0 bases, and 11 bases lay outside the gene matches. V and J are TRBV3-1 (or the pseudogene TRBV3-2) and TRBJ2-3; 9 bases agree with TRBD2. The sequenced material came from peripheral blood. This clonotype originated in a woman in her seventies with acute or convalescent COVID-19. In nucleotides, the CDR3 is TGTGCCAGCAGCCAAGACGGTGCGGGGGGGCGTTATGCAGATACGCAGTATTTT. Translated: CASSQDGAGGRYADTQYF.